Listed below are T cell receptor beta chains from one sample, sequenced in a study of T cells in Graves' hyperthyroidism and ophthalmopathy. TCRdb re-called the multiplex PCR reads through MiXCR, storing one row per CDR3 protein. The data show about 690,000 distinct CDR3 sequences, approximately 15% seen once. Sequencing was performed on blood. The source is a man aged 50 to 60 with Graves' hyperthyroidism. Both conserved end residues are part of each CDR3. A D gene is named only where the DNA matches it firmly. Clone size is shown for a subset of rows, as once, few, many or a class of expanded clone.

cdr3_length: 18
j_call: TRBJ1-1
clone_size: NA
v_call: TRBV7-9
d_call: TRBD1
cdr3_aa: CASPGATGQGAQPTEAFF
cdr3_nt: TGTGCCAGCCCCGGCGCCACGGGACAGGGGGCCCAACCAACTGAAGCTTTCTTT

cdr3_length: 17
j_call: TRBJ2-3
clone_size: many
v_call: TRBV11-2
d_call: NA
cdr3_aa: CASSLVWRATRGDTQYF
cdr3_nt: TGTGCCAGCAGCTTAGTTTGGCGGGCGACTAGGGGGGATACGCAGTATTTT

cdr3_length: 13
j_call: TRBJ2-7
clone_size: NA
v_call: TRBV29-1
d_call: NA
cdr3_aa: CSVERGRGDEQYF
cdr3_nt: TGCAGCGTTGAGAGGGGGCGGGGGGACGAGCAGTACTTC

cdr3_length: 15
j_call: TRBJ2-3
clone_size: NA
v_call: TRBV6-2/TRBV6-3
d_call: NA
cdr3_aa: CTSSVPPGGTDTQYF
cdr3_nt: TGTACCAGCAGTGTGCCCCCAGGGGGCACAGATACGCAGTATTTT

cdr3_length: 13
j_call: TRBJ1-2
clone_size: few
v_call: TRBV12-5
d_call: TRBD1
cdr3_aa: CASGKDRVYGYTF
cdr3_nt: TGTGCTAGTGGAAAGGACAGGGTCTATGGCTACACCTTC

cdr3_length: 16
j_call: TRBJ2-7
clone_size: many
v_call: TRBV28
d_call: NA
cdr3_aa: CASSLSPGFLSYEQYF
cdr3_nt: TGTGCCAGCAGTTTATCGCCGGGATTCCTCTCCTACGAGCAGTACTTC

cdr3_length: 13
j_call: TRBJ2-1
clone_size: many
v_call: TRBV28
d_call: NA
cdr3_aa: CASRTALNNEQFF
cdr3_nt: TGTGCCAGCAGGACGGCACTCAACAATGAGCAGTTCTTC

cdr3_length: 13
j_call: TRBJ2-5
clone_size: many
v_call: TRBV30
d_call: NA
cdr3_aa: CAGNRQSQETQYF
cdr3_nt: TGTGCCGGAAACCGGCAATCCCAAGAGACCCAGTACTTC

cdr3_length: 12
j_call: TRBJ2-3
clone_size: few
v_call: TRBV9
d_call: NA
cdr3_aa: CASSVSADTQYF
cdr3_nt: TGTGCCAGCAGCGTATCCGCAGATACGCAGTATTTT

cdr3_length: 17
j_call: TRBJ2-4
clone_size: NA
v_call: TRBV27
d_call: NA
cdr3_aa: CASSLRTALGAKNIQYF
cdr3_nt: TGTGCCAGCAGTTTAAGGACAGCCCTGGGGGCCAAAAACATTCAGTACTTC

cdr3_length: 16
j_call: TRBJ2-1
clone_size: many
v_call: TRBV12-3/TRBV12-4
d_call: TRBD2
cdr3_aa: CASSPGTSGRVREQFF
cdr3_nt: TGTGCCAGCAGTCCCGGGACTAGCGGGAGAGTACGTGAGCAGTTCTTC

cdr3_length: 18
j_call: TRBJ2-4
clone_size: many
v_call: TRBV7-2
d_call: TRBD1
cdr3_aa: CASSLGVYRGRAKNIQYF
cdr3_nt: TGTGCCAGCAGCTTAGGGGTCTACAGGGGAAGAGCCAAAAACATTCAGTACTTC

cdr3_length: 14
j_call: TRBJ2-7
clone_size: many
v_call: TRBV2
d_call: NA
cdr3_aa: CASIGGVRTYEQYF
cdr3_nt: TGTGCCAGCATTGGGGGTGTTCGCACCTACGAGCAGTACTTC

cdr3_length: 14
j_call: TRBJ2-5
clone_size: NA
v_call: TRBV7-3
d_call: TRBD2
cdr3_aa: CASSPLAGRETQYF
cdr3_nt: TGTGCCAGCAGCCCCCTAGCGGGGAGGGAGACCCAGTACTTC

cdr3_length: 15
j_call: TRBJ2-1
clone_size: many
v_call: TRBV6-1
d_call: TRBD2
cdr3_aa: CASSKAGGEYNEQFF
cdr3_nt: TGTGCCAGCAGTAAAGCGGGAGGAGAGTACAATGAGCAGTTCTTC

cdr3_length: 16
j_call: TRBJ2-7
clone_size: many
v_call: TRBV19
d_call: TRBD2
cdr3_aa: CASRSNLAGVGYEQYF
cdr3_nt: TGTGCCAGTAGAAGCAATTTAGCGGGAGTGGGCTACGAGCAGTACTTC

cdr3_length: 14
j_call: TRBJ2-7
clone_size: many
v_call: TRBV7-9
d_call: NA
cdr3_aa: CASSLYRDSVEQYF
cdr3_nt: TGTGCCAGCAGCTTATACCGGGACTCCGTCGAGCAGTACTTC

cdr3_length: 15
j_call: TRBJ1-2
clone_size: many
v_call: TRBV5-1
d_call: NA
cdr3_aa: CASSIFGRDNYGYTF
cdr3_nt: TGCGCCAGCAGCATATTTGGACGGGATAACTATGGCTACACCTTC

cdr3_length: 17
j_call: TRBJ2-3
clone_size: NA
v_call: TRBV9
d_call: TRBD1
cdr3_aa: CASSARWTGPHTDTQYF
cdr3_nt: TGTGCCAGCAGCGCCCGATGGACAGGACCCCACACAGATACGCAGTATTTT

cdr3_length: 15
j_call: TRBJ1-5
clone_size: NA
v_call: TRBV9
d_call: TRBD1
cdr3_aa: CASSTEGAGGQPQHF
cdr3_nt: TGTGCCAGCAGCACGGAAGGGGCAGGGGGTCAGCCCCAGCATTTT

cdr3_length: 15
j_call: TRBJ1-2
clone_size: NA
v_call: TRBV15
d_call: NA
cdr3_aa: CATSRDLVGGGGYTF
cdr3_nt: TGTGCCACCAGCAGAGATCTAGTCGGGGGAGGCGGCTACACCTTC

cdr3_length: 15
j_call: TRBJ1-1
clone_size: NA
v_call: TRBV18
d_call: NA
cdr3_aa: CASSQSPAYGTEAFF
cdr3_nt: TGTGCCAGCTCACAATCCCCAGCTTATGGCACTGAAGCTTTCTTT

cdr3_length: 15
j_call: TRBJ1-5
clone_size: NA
v_call: TRBV6-5
d_call: NA
cdr3_aa: CASSWGVVSNQPQHF
cdr3_nt: TGTGCCAGCAGTTGGGGGGTGGTGAGCAATCAGCCCCAGCATTTT

cdr3_length: 16
j_call: TRBJ2-1
clone_size: NA
v_call: TRBV2
d_call: NA
cdr3_aa: CASTSLDAESYNEQFF
cdr3_nt: TGTGCCAGCACCTCCCTGGACGCCGAATCCTACAATGAGCAGTTCTTC

cdr3_length: 14
j_call: TRBJ1-4
clone_size: NA
v_call: TRBV30
d_call: NA
cdr3_aa: CAWTGVTTNEKLFF
cdr3_nt: TGTGCCTGGACAGGGGTAACGACTAATGAAAAACTGTTTTTT

cdr3_length: 11
j_call: TRBJ1-1
clone_size: NA
v_call: TRBV28
d_call: NA
cdr3_aa: CASRQQPEAFF
cdr3_nt: TGTGCCAGCCGGCAACAACCTGAAGCTTTCTTT

cdr3_length: 15
j_call: TRBJ2-3
clone_size: many
v_call: TRBV7-9
d_call: NA
cdr3_aa: CASSSPGQQYDTQYF
cdr3_nt: TGTGCCAGCAGCTCGCCGGGCCAGCAATACGATACGCAGTATTTT

cdr3_length: 17
j_call: TRBJ2-2
clone_size: many
v_call: TRBV19
d_call: TRBD2
cdr3_aa: CAIHGGSGRTNTGELFF
cdr3_nt: TGTGCCATTCATGGGGGTAGCGGGAGAACGAACACCGGGGAGCTGTTTTTT

cdr3_length: 17
j_call: TRBJ2-4
clone_size: NA
v_call: TRBV19
d_call: NA
cdr3_aa: CASSIEAYREGPNIQYF
cdr3_nt: TGTGCCAGTAGTATAGAGGCTTACAGGGAAGGGCCAAACATTCAGTACTTC

cdr3_length: 13
j_call: TRBJ2-1
clone_size: few
v_call: TRBV9
d_call: NA
cdr3_aa: CASSADRGNEQFF
cdr3_nt: TGTGCCAGCAGCGCGGACCGAGGTAATGAGCAGTTCTTC

cdr3_length: 16
j_call: TRBJ2-7
clone_size: few
v_call: TRBV7-9
d_call: TRBD1
cdr3_aa: CASTINRGLSSGEQYF
cdr3_nt: TGTGCCAGCACCATCAACAGGGGGCTTTCTTCGGGAGAGCAGTACTTC

cdr3_length: 17
j_call: TRBJ2-1
clone_size: few
v_call: TRBV13
d_call: TRBD2
cdr3_aa: CASSTTSGSPSYNEQFF
cdr3_nt: TGTGCCAGCAGCACGACTAGCGGGAGCCCCTCCTACAATGAGCAGTTCTTC

cdr3_length: 14
j_call: TRBJ2-7
clone_size: many
v_call: TRBV6-1
d_call: NA
cdr3_aa: CASRGELGSYEQYF
cdr3_nt: TGTGCCAGCAGAGGGGAGCTGGGCTCCTACGAGCAGTACTTC

cdr3_length: 12
j_call: TRBJ1-5
clone_size: few
v_call: TRBV7-9
d_call: NA
cdr3_aa: CASGDRNQPQHF
cdr3_nt: TGTGCCAGCGGCGACAGAAATCAGCCCCAGCATTTT

cdr3_length: 14
j_call: TRBJ2-5
clone_size: NA
v_call: TRBV12-3/TRBV12-4
d_call: TRBD2
cdr3_aa: CASIRGGREQTQYF
cdr3_nt: TGTGCCAGCATCCGGGGGGGGCGCGAACAGACCCAGTACTTC

cdr3_length: 13
j_call: TRBJ1-6
clone_size: many
v_call: TRBV2
d_call: NA
cdr3_aa: CASKLEVDSPLHF
cdr3_nt: TGTGCCAGCAAATTAGAGGTGGATTCACCCCTCCACTTT

cdr3_length: 15
j_call: TRBJ2-7
clone_size: few
v_call: TRBV7-2
d_call: TRBD1
cdr3_aa: CASSFTTGYTYEQYF
cdr3_nt: TGTGCCAGCAGCTTCACGACAGGGTATACCTACGAGCAGTACTTC

cdr3_length: 16
j_call: TRBJ2-1
clone_size: many
v_call: TRBV16
d_call: TRBD2
cdr3_aa: CASSQFNGGAYNEQFF
cdr3_nt: TGTGCCAGCAGCCAATTCAACGGGGGGGCCTACAATGAGCAGTTCTTC

cdr3_length: 13
j_call: TRBJ1-5
clone_size: NA
v_call: TRBV28
d_call: NA
cdr3_aa: CASRVGGVGPQHF
cdr3_nt: TGTGCCAGCAGAGTCGGGGGGGTCGGGCCCCAGCATTTT

cdr3_length: 14
j_call: TRBJ1-6
clone_size: NA
v_call: TRBV12-3/TRBV12-4
d_call: NA
cdr3_aa: CASSYTGNNSPLHF
cdr3_nt: TGTGCCAGCAGTTATACAGGGAATAATTCACCCCTCCACTTT

cdr3_length: 15
j_call: TRBJ2-5
clone_size: many
v_call: TRBV9
d_call: NA
cdr3_aa: CASSVVSTGVVTQYF
cdr3_nt: TGTGCCAGCAGCGTAGTCTCGACGGGGGTGGTGACCCAGTACTTC

cdr3_length: 13
j_call: TRBJ2-1
clone_size: many
v_call: TRBV7-2
d_call: NA
cdr3_aa: CASSSRQYNEQFF
cdr3_nt: TGTGCCAGCAGCTCCCGACAGTACAATGAGCAGTTCTTC

cdr3_length: 13
j_call: TRBJ1-2
clone_size: NA
v_call: TRBV9
d_call: NA
cdr3_aa: CASSVGTNYGYTF
cdr3_nt: TGTGCCAGCAGCGTAGGGACGAACTATGGCTACACCTTC

cdr3_length: 20
j_call: TRBJ2-1
clone_size: NA
v_call: TRBV3-1
d_call: NA
cdr3_aa: CASSQDYPTQTSRIYNEQFF
cdr3_nt: TGTGCCAGCAGCCAAGATTATCCAACTCAGACTAGTCGCATCTACAATGAGCAGTTCTTC

cdr3_length: 14
j_call: TRBJ1-1
clone_size: many
v_call: TRBV7-2
d_call: NA
cdr3_aa: CASSRRRGSTEAFF
cdr3_nt: TGTGCCAGCAGCCGCCGAAGAGGGTCGACTGAAGCTTTCTTT

cdr3_length: 12
j_call: TRBJ2-1
clone_size: many
v_call: TRBV3-1
d_call: NA
cdr3_aa: CATSPGYNEQFF
cdr3_nt: TGTGCCACTTCGCCAGGTTACAATGAGCAGTTCTTC

cdr3_length: 16
j_call: TRBJ2-1
clone_size: few
v_call: TRBV28
d_call: TRBD2
cdr3_aa: CASSLWGTSGRNEQFF
cdr3_nt: TGTGCCAGCAGTTTATGGGGGACTAGCGGGAGGAATGAGCAGTTCTTC

cdr3_length: 13
j_call: TRBJ1-5
clone_size: NA
v_call: TRBV20-1
d_call: NA
cdr3_aa: CSAWTVSDQPQHF
cdr3_nt: TGCAGTGCTTGGACAGTCAGCGATCAGCCCCAGCATTTT

cdr3_length: 17
j_call: TRBJ2-1
clone_size: few
v_call: TRBV11-3
d_call: TRBD2
cdr3_aa: CASSLGGASGRGNEQFF
cdr3_nt: TGTGCCAGCAGCTTAGGAGGGGCTAGCGGCCGAGGGAATGAGCAGTTCTTC

cdr3_length: 16
j_call: TRBJ1-1
clone_size: few
v_call: TRBV19
d_call: TRBD1
cdr3_aa: CASSIKAGQGSTEAFF
cdr3_nt: TGTGCCAGTAGTATAAAGGCGGGACAGGGGAGCACTGAAGCTTTCTTT

cdr3_length: 15
j_call: TRBJ2-7
clone_size: few
v_call: TRBV5-8
d_call: NA
cdr3_aa: CASSSPRAPTYEQYF
cdr3_nt: TGTGCCAGCAGCTCGCCCCGTGCCCCAACCTACGAGCAGTACTTC

cdr3_length: 14
j_call: TRBJ2-1
clone_size: many
v_call: TRBV29-1
d_call: TRBD1
cdr3_aa: CSVYDRGRYNEQFF
cdr3_nt: TGCAGCGTCTACGACAGGGGGCGATACAATGAGCAGTTCTTC

cdr3_length: 13
j_call: TRBJ2-1
clone_size: NA
v_call: TRBV12-5
d_call: TRBD1
cdr3_aa: CASGPDRAWGQFF
cdr3_nt: TGTGCTAGTGGCCCGGACAGGGCTTGGGGGCAGTTCTTC

cdr3_length: 18
j_call: TRBJ2-2
clone_size: few
v_call: TRBV18
d_call: NA
cdr3_aa: CASSPRRAGPGGTGELFF
cdr3_nt: TGTGCCAGCTCACCACGGCGCGCAGGGCCCGGAGGCACCGGGGAGCTGTTTTTT

cdr3_length: 15
j_call: TRBJ1-2
clone_size: NA
v_call: TRBV18
d_call: TRBD1
cdr3_aa: CASSPGQGEEYGYTF
cdr3_nt: TGTGCCAGCTCACCGGGACAGGGTGAGGAGTATGGCTACACCTTC

cdr3_length: 14
j_call: TRBJ2-2
clone_size: many
v_call: TRBV27
d_call: TRBD1
cdr3_aa: CASSGQENTGELFF
cdr3_nt: TGTGCCAGCTCGGGACAGGAGAACACCGGGGAGCTGTTTTTT

cdr3_length: 14
j_call: TRBJ2-7
clone_size: many
v_call: TRBV11-2
d_call: TRBD1
cdr3_aa: CASSIGQGRYEQYF
cdr3_nt: TGTGCCAGCAGCATAGGACAGGGGAGGTACGAGCAGTACTTC

cdr3_length: 13
j_call: TRBJ2-7
clone_size: NA
v_call: TRBV5-1
d_call: TRBD1
cdr3_aa: CASSWIDRDEQYF
cdr3_nt: TGCGCCAGCAGCTGGATCGACAGGGACGAGCAGTACTTC

cdr3_length: 16
j_call: TRBJ1-5
clone_size: few
v_call: TRBV29-1
d_call: NA
cdr3_aa: CSVISDGLSINQPQHF
cdr3_nt: TGCAGCGTTATAAGCGACGGGCTGTCAATTAATCAGCCCCAGCATTTT

cdr3_length: 13
j_call: TRBJ2-1
clone_size: NA
v_call: TRBV19
d_call: NA
cdr3_aa: CASSTMENNEQFF
cdr3_nt: TGTGCCAGTAGTACTATGGAAAACAATGAGCAGTTCTTC